A single sample gave rise to the 6 T cell receptor beta chains below, sequenced in a study of regulatory T cells in long-lasting Graves disease. iRepertoire HTBI primers and Arm-PCR of CDR3 regions built TCR beta libraries. TCRdb reprocessed the multiplex PCR reads with MiXCR, giving one entry per CDR3 protein. Of around 470,000 distinct CDR3 sequences in the sample, approximately 15% were seen once. Time point: newly diagnosed GD, antithyroid drugs for less than 3 months. PBMCs provided the RNA from which the TCR library was made. This sample also belongs to another study, concerning T cells in Graves' hyperthyroidism and ophthalmopathy.

The input for sequencing was peripheral blood mononuclear cells (PBMCs), taken at new diagnosis, from a patient treated with antithyroid drugs. All receptors derive from a woman in her forties or fifties with Graves disease.

There are a few counts of this clonotype. This chain joins TRBV4-2 and TRBJ1-5; 7 nucleotides line up with TRBD1. Per the germline V gene, CDR1 is LGHNA and CDR2 is YNFKEQ. The junction had 4 bases not matched to a gene; V was cut back by 0 bases and J by 2 bases. The CDR3 is 16 amino acids. Here the CDR3 DNA reads TGTGCCAGCAGCCAAGATAACAGGGGAGGCAATCAGCCCCAGCATTTT. It specifies CASSQDNRGGNQPQHF.

This clonotype has more than one count but fewer than ten. J is TRBJ2-7 and V is TRBV19, with a possible D match to TRBD2 (5 bases). CDR1 and CDR2 from the germline V gene are LNHDA and SQIVND (reference sequence). The CDR3 has 13 amino acids. Trimming removed 7 bases at V and 1 base at J, with 11 bases between. CDR3 amino acids: CASIRQRSYEQYF. CDR3 coding DNA: TGTGCCAGTATTAGGCAGCGGTCCTACGAGCAGTACTTC.

This clonotype was seen repeatedly, ten times or more. This sequence joins TRBV27 and TRBJ2-1; 14 bases are a match to TRBD2. V was clipped by 2 bases and J by 15 bases; unmatched bases: 9. Germline values: CDR1 MNHEY, CDR2 SMNVEV (reference sequence). CDR3 length: 15 residues. The CDR3: CASSLAGLAGDQGFF. The CDR3 DNA follows: TGTGCCAGCAGTTTAGCGGGACTAGCGGGAGACCAGGGGTTCTTC.

Ten or more counts support this clonotype. The J gene is TRBJ1-5, the V gene TRBV18, with 9 positions matching TRBD1. The CDR3 covers 15 residues. Germline CDR1 reads KGHSH; CDR2 reads LQKENI. Unmatched junction bases numbered 2, after V lost 0 bases and J lost 5 bases. Written as DNA, the CDR3 is TGTGCCAGCTCACCACCGGGACAGGGTTATCAGCCCCAGCATTTT. Encoded protein: CASSPPGQGYQPQHF.

Comment on this clonotype: A read error is possible here, since a much larger clone lies one base away. V gene TRBV20-1 combines with J gene TRBJ2-4; tentative D call: TRBD2 (7 bases). The CDR3 runs to 14 residues. The germline CDR1 and CDR2 sequences are DFQATT and SNEGSKA (reference sequence). Deletions cut 3 bases from V and 13 bases from J, with 22 bases between. CDR3: CSARGGADYNEQYF. CDR3 in DNA: TGCAGTGCTAGGGGGGGGGCGGACTACAATGAGCAGTACTTC.

This clonotype was counted many times. This chain connects TRBV9 to TRBJ2-7; D gene ambiguous. Germline V gene data show CDR1 as SGDLS and CDR2 as YYNGEE. The CDR3 length is 14 residues. V was pared by 0 bases and J by 6 bases, with 13 bases between. The CDR3 loop reads CASSVGGSKGEQYF. The CDR3 nucleotides are TGTGCCAGCAGCGTAGGGGGTAGCAAGGGCGAGCAGTACTTC.